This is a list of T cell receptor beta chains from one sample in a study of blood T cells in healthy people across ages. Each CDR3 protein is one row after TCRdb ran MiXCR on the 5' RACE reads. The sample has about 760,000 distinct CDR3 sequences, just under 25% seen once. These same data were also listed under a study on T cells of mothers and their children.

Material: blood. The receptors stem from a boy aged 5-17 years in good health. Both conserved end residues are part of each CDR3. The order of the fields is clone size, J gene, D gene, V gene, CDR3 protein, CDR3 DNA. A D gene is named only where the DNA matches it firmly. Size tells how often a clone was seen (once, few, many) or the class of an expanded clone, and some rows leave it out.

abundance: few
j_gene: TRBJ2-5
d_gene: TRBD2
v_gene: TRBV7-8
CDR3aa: CASSPRGLAGIQETQYF
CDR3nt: TGTGCCAGCAGCCCCCGGGGGCTAGCGGGAATACAAGAGACCCAGTACTTC

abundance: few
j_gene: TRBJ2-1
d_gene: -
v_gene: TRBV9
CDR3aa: CASSVARFLDDEQFF
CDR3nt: TGTGCCAGCAGCGTAGCGCGTTTCTTGGACGATGAGCAGTTCTTC

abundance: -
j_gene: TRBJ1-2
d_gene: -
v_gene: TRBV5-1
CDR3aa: CASSGGEGSNGYTF
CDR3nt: TGCGCCAGCAGCGGAGGGGAAGGGAGTAATGGCTACACCTTC

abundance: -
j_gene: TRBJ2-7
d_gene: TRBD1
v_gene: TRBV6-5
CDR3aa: CASSHVGGGGYEQYF
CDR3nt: TGTGCCAGCAGCCACGTAGGGGGCGGAGGCTACGAGCAGTACTTC

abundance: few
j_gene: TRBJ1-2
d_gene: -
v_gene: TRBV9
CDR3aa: CASSEGGHSGGYTF
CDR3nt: TGTGCCAGCAGCGAGGGCGGGCATTCGGGGGGCTACACCTTC

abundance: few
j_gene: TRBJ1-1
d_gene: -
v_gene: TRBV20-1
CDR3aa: CSARDHGDTEAFF
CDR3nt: TGCAGTGCTAGAGATCACGGGGACACTGAAGCTTTCTTT

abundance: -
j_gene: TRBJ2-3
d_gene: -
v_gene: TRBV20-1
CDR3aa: CSASKAGADTQYF
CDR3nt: TGCAGTGCTAGTAAGGCAGGGGCTGATACGCAGTATTTT

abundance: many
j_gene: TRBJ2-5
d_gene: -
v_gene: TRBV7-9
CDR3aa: CASSSVQETQYF
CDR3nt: TGTGCCAGCAGTTCAGTCCAAGAGACCCAGTACTTC

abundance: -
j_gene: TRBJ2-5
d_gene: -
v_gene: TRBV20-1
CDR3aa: CSAPEVPWETQYF
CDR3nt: TGCAGTGCTCCAGAGGTCCCTTGGGAGACCCAGTACTTC

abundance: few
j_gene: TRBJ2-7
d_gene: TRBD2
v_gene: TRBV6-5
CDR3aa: CASSYSWGGPYEQYF
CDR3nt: TGTGCCAGCAGTTACTCCTGGGGAGGGCCCTACGAGCAGTACTTC

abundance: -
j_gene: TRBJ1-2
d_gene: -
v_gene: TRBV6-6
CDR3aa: CASSYFPAGRDGYTF
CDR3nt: TGTGCCAGCAGTTATTTTCCCGCAGGGAGGGATGGCTACACCTTC

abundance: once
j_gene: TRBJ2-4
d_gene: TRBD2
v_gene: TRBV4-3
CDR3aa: CASSQDWRGALSGIQYF
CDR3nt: TGCGCCAGCAGCCAAGATTGGCGGGGGGCACTTTCGGGCATTCAGTACTTC

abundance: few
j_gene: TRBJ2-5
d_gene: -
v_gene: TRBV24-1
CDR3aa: CASLPGEQYF
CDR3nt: TGTGCCTCCCTACCGGGGGAGCAGTACTTC

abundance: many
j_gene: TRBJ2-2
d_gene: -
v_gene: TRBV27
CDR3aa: CASSPQVLGGELFF
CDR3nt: TGTGCCAGCAGTCCACAAGTCTTGGGAGGGGAGCTGTTTTTT

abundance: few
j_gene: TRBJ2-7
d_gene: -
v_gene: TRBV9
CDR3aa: CASSVRDTSYEQYF
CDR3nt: TGTGCCAGCAGCGTTCGGGACACTTCCTACGAGCAGTACTTC

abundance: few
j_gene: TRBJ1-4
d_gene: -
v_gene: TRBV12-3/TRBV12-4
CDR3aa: CASSSFLNEKLFF
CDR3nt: TGTGCCAGCAGCTCGTTCTTGAATGAAAAACTGTTTTTT

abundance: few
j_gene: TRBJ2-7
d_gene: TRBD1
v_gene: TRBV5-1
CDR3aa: CASSFWDRSYEQYF
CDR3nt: TGCGCCAGCAGCTTCTGGGACAGGTCCTACGAGCAGTACTTC

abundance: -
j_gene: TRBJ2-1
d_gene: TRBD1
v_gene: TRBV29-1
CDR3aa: CSVDKGQGKYNEQFF
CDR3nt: TGCAGCGTCGATAAGGGACAGGGTAAATACAATGAGCAGTTCTTC

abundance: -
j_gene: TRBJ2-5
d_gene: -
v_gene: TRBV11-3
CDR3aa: CASSLEASGTQYF
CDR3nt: TGTGCCAGCAGCTTAGAGGCGTCGGGGACCCAGTACTTC

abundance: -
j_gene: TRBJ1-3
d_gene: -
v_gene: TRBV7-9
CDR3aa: CASSPVGGAGNTIYF
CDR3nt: TGTGCCAGCAGCCCAGTAGGGGGGGCTGGAAACACCATATATTTT

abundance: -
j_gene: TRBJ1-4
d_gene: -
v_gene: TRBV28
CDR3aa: CASSRPGATNEKLFF
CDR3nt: TGTGCCAGCAGCCGGCCAGGAGCAACTAATGAAAAACTGTTTTTT

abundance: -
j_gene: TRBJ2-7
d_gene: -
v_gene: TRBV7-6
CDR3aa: CASSSPLGSVYEQYF
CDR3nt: TGTGCCAGCAGCTCGCCTCTCGGTTCAGTCTACGAGCAGTACTTC

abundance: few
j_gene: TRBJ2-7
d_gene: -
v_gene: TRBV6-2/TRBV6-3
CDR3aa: CASSQPPGSIYEQYF
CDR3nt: TGTGCCAGCAGTCAACCCCCCGGGAGTATCTACGAGCAGTACTTC

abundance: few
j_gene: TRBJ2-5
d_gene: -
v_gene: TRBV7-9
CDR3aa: CAERDLEDQETQYF
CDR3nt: TGTGCAGAAAGGGATCTGGAGGACCAAGAGACCCAGTACTTC

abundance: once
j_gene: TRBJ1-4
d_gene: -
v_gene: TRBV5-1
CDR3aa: CASSLSTQANEKLFF
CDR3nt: TGCGCCAGCAGCTTGTCTACGCAAGCTAATGAAAAACTGTTTTTT

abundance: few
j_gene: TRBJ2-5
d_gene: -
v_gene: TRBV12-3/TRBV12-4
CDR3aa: CASSPTGVWETQYF
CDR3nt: TGTGCCAGCAGTCCGACGGGGGTCTGGGAGACCCAGTACTTC

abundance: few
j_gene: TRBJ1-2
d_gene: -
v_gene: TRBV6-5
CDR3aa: CASSGGGEYGYTF
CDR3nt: TGTGCCAGCTCCGGGGGGGGCGAGTATGGCTACACCTTC

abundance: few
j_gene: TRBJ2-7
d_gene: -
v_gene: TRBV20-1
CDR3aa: CSLFESYEQYF
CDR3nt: TGCAGCCTGTTTGAGTCCTACGAGCAGTACTTC

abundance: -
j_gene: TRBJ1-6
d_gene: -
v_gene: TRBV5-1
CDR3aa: CASSLDEGRGSPLHF
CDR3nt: TGCGCCAGCAGCTTGGATGAAGGCAGGGGTTCACCCCTCCACTTT

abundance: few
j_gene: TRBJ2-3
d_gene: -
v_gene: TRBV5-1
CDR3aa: CASSSQAASTDTQYF
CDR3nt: TGCGCCAGCAGCTCCCAAGCCGCCAGCACAGATACGCAGTATTTT

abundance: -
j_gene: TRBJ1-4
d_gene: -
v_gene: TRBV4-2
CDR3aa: CASRTVGVPNEKLFF
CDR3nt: TGTGCCAGCAGAACCGTGGGGGTCCCTAATGAAAAACTGTTTTTT

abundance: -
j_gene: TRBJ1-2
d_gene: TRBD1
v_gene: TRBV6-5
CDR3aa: CASVPGWDRVSYTF
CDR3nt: TGTGCCAGCGTCCCAGGGTGGGACAGGGTTAGCTACACCTTC

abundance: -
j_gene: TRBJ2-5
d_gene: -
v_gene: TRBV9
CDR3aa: CASSTDTNQETQYF
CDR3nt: TGTGCCAGCAGCACAGACACGAACCAAGAGACCCAGTACTTC

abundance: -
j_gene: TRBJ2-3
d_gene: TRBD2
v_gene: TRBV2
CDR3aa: CASSGTSGRDTQYF
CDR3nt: TGTGCCAGCAGTGGGACTAGCGGGAGGGATACGCAGTATTTT

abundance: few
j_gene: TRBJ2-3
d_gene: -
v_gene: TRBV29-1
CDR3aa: CTQDTPSTDTQYF
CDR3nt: TGCACTCAGGACACCCCAAGCACAGATACGCAGTATTTT

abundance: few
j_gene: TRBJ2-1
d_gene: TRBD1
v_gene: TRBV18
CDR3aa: CASSPGQNNEQFF
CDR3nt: TGTGCCAGCTCACCGGGACAGAACAATGAGCAGTTCTTC

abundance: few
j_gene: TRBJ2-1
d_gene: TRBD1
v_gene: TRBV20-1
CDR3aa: CSATPTGPNEQFF
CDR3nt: TGCAGTGCCACCCCGACAGGGCCCAATGAGCAGTTCTTC

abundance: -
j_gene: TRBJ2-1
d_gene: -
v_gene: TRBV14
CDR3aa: CASSQDWNVEQFF
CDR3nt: TGTGCCAGCAGCCAAGATTGGAACGTTGAGCAGTTCTTC

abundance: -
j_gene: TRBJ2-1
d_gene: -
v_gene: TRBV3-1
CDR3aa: CASSQVTSGTTFYNEQFF
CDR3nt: TGTGCCAGCAGCCAAGTTACCTCCGGGACAACTTTTTACAATGAGCAGTTCTTC

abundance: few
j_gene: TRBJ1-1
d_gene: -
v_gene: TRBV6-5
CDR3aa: CASSWDRGAEAFF
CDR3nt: TGTGCCAGCAGTTGGGATCGGGGCGCTGAAGCTTTCTTT

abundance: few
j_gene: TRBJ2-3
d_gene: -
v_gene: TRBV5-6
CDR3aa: CASSFRTAAPTQYF
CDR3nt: TGTGCCAGCAGCTTTCGGACCGCGGCTCCTACGCAGTATTTT

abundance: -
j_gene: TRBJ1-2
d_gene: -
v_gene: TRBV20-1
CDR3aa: CSARDKGGGDYGYTF
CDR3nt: TGCAGTGCTAGAGATAAAGGCGGCGGAGACTATGGCTACACCTTC

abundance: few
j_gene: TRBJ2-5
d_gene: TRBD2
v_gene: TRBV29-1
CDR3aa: CSVETSGRATQYF
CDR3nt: TGCAGCGTTGAAACTAGCGGGAGGGCGACCCAGTACTTC

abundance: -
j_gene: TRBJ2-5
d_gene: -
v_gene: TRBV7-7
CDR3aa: CASSIKVSWNQETQYF
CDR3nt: TGTGCTAGCAGCATAAAGGTTAGCTGGAACCAAGAGACCCAGTACTTC

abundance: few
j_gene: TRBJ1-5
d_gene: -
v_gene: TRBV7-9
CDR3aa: CASSSSGTFQPQHF
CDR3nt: TGTGCCAGCAGCTCATCCGGGACCTTCCAGCCCCAGCATTTT

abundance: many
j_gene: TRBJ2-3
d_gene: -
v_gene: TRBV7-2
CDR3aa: CASSLVGGSTDTQYF
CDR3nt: TGTGCCAGCAGCTTAGTGGGGGGAAGCACAGATACGCAGTATTTT

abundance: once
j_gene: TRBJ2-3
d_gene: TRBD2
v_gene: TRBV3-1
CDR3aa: CASSPTSGRRTDTQYF
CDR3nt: TGTGCCAGCAGCCCGACTAGCGGGAGACGAACAGATACGCAGTATTTT

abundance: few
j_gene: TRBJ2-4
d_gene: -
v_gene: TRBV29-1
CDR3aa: CSVDVADIQYF
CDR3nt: TGCAGCGTTGATGTCGCGGACATTCAGTACTTC

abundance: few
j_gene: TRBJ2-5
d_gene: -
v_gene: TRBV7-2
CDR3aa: CASSLVDRGGSQYF
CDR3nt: TGTGCCAGCAGCTTAGTTGACAGAGGAGGTTCACAGTACTTC

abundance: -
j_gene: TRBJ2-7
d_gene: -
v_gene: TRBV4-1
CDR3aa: CASSPTVPLYEQYF
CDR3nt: TGCGCCAGCAGCCCGACAGTTCCCCTCTACGAGCAGTACTTC